Sequencing of this TCR beta chain was carried out in a study of blood T cells in healthy people across ages. It was with a sample-barcoded 5' primer and a J-beta primer mix that a second PCR of about 6 to 12 cycles was run. TCRdb reprocessed the 5' RACE reads with MiXCR, giving one entry per CDR3 protein. The sample records about 800,000 distinct CDR3 sequences, 58% being singletons. The CDR3 contains 15 residues. Trimming pared 6 bases from V and 7 bases from J, leaving 19 bases between. CDR1 is SNHLY, CDR2 FYNNEI, per germline. Sequenced input: blood. The chain has TRBV2 and TRBJ2-1, with D possibly being TRBD2 (6 bases). This clonotype originated in a man aged 30 to 39 in good health. The chain's CDR3 is CASSPASVLVNEQFF. The CDR3 DNA is TGTGCCAGCAGCCCAGCTAGCGTTTTGGTTAATGAGCAGTTCTTC.